The clone carrying this TCR beta chain was seen a few times. The target antigen is unknown. The authors took blood RNA from unsorted whole blood and also extracted germline DNA. The source of the sample is a study of tumor-infiltrating lymphocytes in primary liver carcinoma. Study as a whole: Primary liver carcinoma, confirmed by histopathology, was surgically resected. Male and female patients aged 30 to 69 years made up the cohort. Overall study results and limits: Reduced overlap was seen in tumor-adjacent and tumor-blood pairs versus tumor region pairs. The 250 largest clones made up significantly more of tumor than blood repertoires (p = 0.039).

Losses at the gene ends were 5 bases for V and 3 bases for J; bases not matched to a gene: 6. CDR3 length: 14 residues. Researchers generated TCR beta cDNA from 500 ng of total RNA, relying on a constant-region primer. Amplification in three nested multiplex PCR rounds with slightly modified ARM-PCR gave rise to TCR beta libraries. Each of the first two PCR rounds ran roughly 9 cycles with TRBV1-TRBV30 forward and C-beta reverse primers. Using its own MiXCR run on the multiplex PCR reads, TCRdb lists one record per CDR3 protein. The sample carries some 190,000 distinct CDR3 sequences, about 60% recorded once.

The TCR originated in a man aged 40-55 years with primary liver carcinoma and hepatitis B virus infection. The sequenced material came from peripheral blood. V gene TRBV12-3 or TRBV12-4 combines with J gene TRBJ1-1, with 7 bases identical to TRBD1. The DNA for the CDR3 is TGTGCCAGCAGTGGACCCGACAGGGACACTGAAGCTTTCTTT. Protein: CASSGPDRDTEAFF.